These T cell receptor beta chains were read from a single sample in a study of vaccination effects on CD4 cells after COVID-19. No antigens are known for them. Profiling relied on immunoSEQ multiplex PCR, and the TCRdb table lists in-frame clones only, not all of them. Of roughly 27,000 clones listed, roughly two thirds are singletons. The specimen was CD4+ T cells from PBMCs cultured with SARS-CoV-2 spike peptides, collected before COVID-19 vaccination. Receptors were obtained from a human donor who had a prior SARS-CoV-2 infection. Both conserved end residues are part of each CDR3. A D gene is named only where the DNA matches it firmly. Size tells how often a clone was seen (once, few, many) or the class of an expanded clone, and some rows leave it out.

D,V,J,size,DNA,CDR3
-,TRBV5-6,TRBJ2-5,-,TGTGCCAGCAGCTTAGGTCCTAGCTCGTTGGCGGAGACCCAGTACTTC,CASSLGPSSLAETQYF
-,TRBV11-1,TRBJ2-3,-,TGTGCCAGCACCGCATACGGGAGCACAGATACGCAGTATTTT,CASTAYGSTDTQYF
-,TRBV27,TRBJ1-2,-,TGTGCCAGCAGTTTAGGCAGAAACTATGGCTACACCTTC,CASSLGRNYGYTF
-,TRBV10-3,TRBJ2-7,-,TGTGCCATCAGTGAGGCAAACAGGGTCGACTACGAGCAGTACTTC,CAISEANRVDYEQYF
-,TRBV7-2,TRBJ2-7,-,TGTGCCAGCAGCTTATTGGCGAACTACGGCATCCCAGGCGGGGAGCAGTACTTC,CASSLLANYGIPGGEQYF
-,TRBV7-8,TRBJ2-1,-,TGTGCCAGCACCATCAGAGGGGGGCGGTCCTACAATGAGCAGTTCTTC,CASTIRGGRSYNEQFF
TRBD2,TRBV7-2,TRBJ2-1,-,TGTGCCAGCAGCACGCAAACTAGCGGCTACAATGAGCAGTTCTTC,CASSTQTSGYNEQFF
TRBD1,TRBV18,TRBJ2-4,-,TGTGCCAGCTCACCACCGGACAGGGGAAACATTCAGTACTTC,CASSPPDRGNIQYF
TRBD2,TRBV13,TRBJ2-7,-,TGTGCCAGCAGCGGCCTTGGGACTAGCGGAGCCTACGAGCAGTACTTC,CASSGLGTSGAYEQYF
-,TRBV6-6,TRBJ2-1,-,TGTGCCAGCAGAACCCCGGTCAGCGGGTGGGAGCAGTTCTTC,CASRTPVSGWEQFF
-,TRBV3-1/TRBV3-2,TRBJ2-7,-,TGTGCCAGCAGCCAAGATCCCTTCGGGGGCTACGAGCAGTACTTC,CASSQDPFGGYEQYF
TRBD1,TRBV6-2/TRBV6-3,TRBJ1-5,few,TGTGCCAGCAGTACCTACCCAGGGGGGGCGGACAATCAGCCCCAGCATTTT,CASSTYPGGADNQPQHF
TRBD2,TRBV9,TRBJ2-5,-,TGTGCCAGCAGCGTTAGCGGGGGGGCCTTTGAGACCCAGTACTTC,CASSVSGGAFETQYF
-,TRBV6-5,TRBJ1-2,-,TGTGCCAGCAGACGGACCGACCTCTATGGCTACACCTTC,CASRRTDLYGYTF
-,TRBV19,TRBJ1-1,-,TGTGCCAGTAGCTATAGTTGGCGAAAGGTAACTGAAGCTTTCTTT,CASSYSWRKVTEAFF
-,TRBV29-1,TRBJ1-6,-,TGCAGCGTTGGTCAGGACCAAAATTCACCCCTCCACTTT,CSVGQDQNSPLHF
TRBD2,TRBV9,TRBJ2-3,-,TGTGCCAGCAGCGTAGAGGCGGGAGGGATTTTCACAGATACGCAGTATTTT,CASSVEAGGIFTDTQYF
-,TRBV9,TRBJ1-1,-,TGTGCCAGCAGCGTAGAAGCGTCGAACACAAGGGTGACTGAAGCTTTCTTT,CASSVEASNTRVTEAFF
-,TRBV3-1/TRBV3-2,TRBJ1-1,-,TGTGCCAGCAGCCAAGATCTTCTGAACACTGAAGCTTTCTTT,CASSQDLLNTEAFF
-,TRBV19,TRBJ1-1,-,TGTGCCAGTAGTATATCCAGGGGCACTGAAGCTTTCTTT,CASSISRGTEAFF
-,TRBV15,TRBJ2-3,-,TGTGCCACCAGCATCCGCCTGGATACGCAGTATTTT,CATSIRLDTQYF
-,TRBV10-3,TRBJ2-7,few,TGTGCCAGCGCACAGGGCATGGACTACGAGCAGTACTTC,CASAQGMDYEQYF
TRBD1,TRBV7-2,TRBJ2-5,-,TGTGCCAGCTCGAAAAACAGGGGTGAAGAGACCCAGTACTTC,CASSKNRGEETQYF
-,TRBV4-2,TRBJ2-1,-,TGTGCCAGCAGCCAAGATCAGAAGGTACACAATGAGCAGTTCTTC,CASSQDQKVHNEQFF
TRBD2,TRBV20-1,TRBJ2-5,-,TGCAGTGCTAGTTCGTACTCGGGAGGGGCCAAAGAGACCCAGTACTTC,CSASSYSGGAKETQYF
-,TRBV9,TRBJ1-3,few,TGTGCCAGCAGCGTAGACGGGTTTGGAAACACCATATATTTT,CASSVDGFGNTIYF
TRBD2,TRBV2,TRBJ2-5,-,TGTGCCAGCAGCGCGGGGGGCCAAGAGACCCAGTACTTC,CASSAGGQETQYF
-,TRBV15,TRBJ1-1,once,TGTGCCACCAGCAGAGATATGGGAAGCACTGAAGCTTTCTTT,CATSRDMGSTEAFF
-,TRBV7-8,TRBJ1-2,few,TGTGCCAGCAGCTTAGGGGGACATTCCTTCTATGGCTACACCTTC,CASSLGGHSFYGYTF
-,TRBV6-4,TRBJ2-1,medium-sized,TGTGCCAGCAGTGACTCTAGCGGCTCCTACAATGAGCAGTTCTTC,CASSDSSGSYNEQFF
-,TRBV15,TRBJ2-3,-,TGTGCCACCAGCAGAGATTCAGGCTATGGATCAGATACGCAGTATTTT,CATSRDSGYGSDTQYF
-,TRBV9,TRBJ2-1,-,TGTGCCAGCAGCGTTGATAGCTCCTACAATGAGCAGTTCTTC,CASSVDSSYNEQFF
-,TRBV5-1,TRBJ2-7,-,TGCGCCAGCAGCTTGGTGGCAGGGCAAAACGCTCAGTACTTC,CASSLVAGQNAQYF
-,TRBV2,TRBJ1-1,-,TGTGCCAGCAGTCGGGACACGAACACTGAAGCTTTCTTT,CASSRDTNTEAFF
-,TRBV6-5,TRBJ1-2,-,TGTGCCAGCAGGTCCAACACGGGGATCGGTGGCTACACCTTC,CASRSNTGIGGYTF
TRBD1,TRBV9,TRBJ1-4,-,TGTGCCAGCAGCGTAGGCACTTCAGGGGGCACTAATGAAAAACTGTTTTTT,CASSVGTSGGTNEKLFF
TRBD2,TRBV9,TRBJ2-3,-,TGTGCCAGCAGCGTCTATAGCGGGGGGGCTGCGGATACGCAGTATTTT,CASSVYSGGAADTQYF
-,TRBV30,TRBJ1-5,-,TGTGCCTGGAGTGAGGGGAGCAATCAGCCCCAGCATTTT,CAWSEGSNQPQHF